These T cell receptor beta chains were read from a single sample in a study of cytotoxic CD8 clonotypes in ibrutinib-treated CLL. TCRdb's copy holds only in-frame clones and misses some; the assay was immunoSEQ multiplex PCR. The data contain about 130,000 clones, 75% to 85% of them singletons. The source material was PBMCs, sampled after 12 months of ibrutinib treatment. The receptor set was obtained from a human donor with chronic lymphocytic leukemia. Both conserved end residues are part of each CDR3. A D gene is named only where the DNA matches it firmly. The size entry is marked missing in some rows and otherwise reads once, few, many or a size class.

clone_size | d_call | j_call | v_call | cdr3_nt | cdr3_aa
once | TRBD2 | TRBJ2-3 | TRBV18 | TGTGCCAGCTCACCACCGACGGGAGGGCCTTTGTCAGATACGCAGTATTTT | CASSPPTGGPLSDTQYF
- | - | TRBJ2-7 | TRBV28 | TGTGCCAGCAGTTTCTTGGGGACTGGGCTCGACGAGCAGTACTTC | CASSFLGTGLDEQYF
- | TRBD2 | TRBJ2-1 | TRBV9 | TGTGCCAGCAGCGAAACGGGACTAAAATACAATGAGCAGTTCTTC | CASSETGLKYNEQFF
once | TRBD1 | TRBJ1-4 | TRBV29-1 | TGCAGCGTGGACGGACAGGGGTTTGAAAAACTGTTTTTT | CSVDGQGFEKLFF
- | - | TRBJ2-1 | TRBV27 | TGTGCCAGCAGTCAACGAGACCCCACCTACAATGAGCAGTTCTTC | CASSQRDPTYNEQFF
few | - | TRBJ1-5 | TRBV27 | TGTGCCAGCAAGGGGGGAGGCCAGCCCCAGCATTTT | CASKGGGQPQHF
- | - | TRBJ1-4 | TRBV18 | TGTGCCAGCTCAATGGACTCTAATGAAAAACTGTTTTTT | CASSMDSNEKLFF
- | - | TRBJ2-2 | TRBV4-2 | TGTGCCAGCAGCCAAGGTTCGGGGGAAAGGGACACCGGGGAGCTGTTTTTT | CASSQGSGERDTGELFF
- | - | TRBJ2-7 | TRBV30 | TGTGCCTCTCGTGAGGGGGTTCTCTACGAGCAGTACTTC | CASREGVLYEQYF
- | - | TRBJ1-2 | TRBV11-2 | TGTGCCAGCAGCCGTACGGGAATCGGTCAGACCGTTTATGGCTACACCTTC | CASSRTGIGQTVYGYTF
- | TRBD1 | TRBJ1-5 | TRBV6-4 | TGTGCCAGCAGTGACCATGGGACAGGGGATCAGCCCCAGCATTTT | CASSDHGTGDQPQHF
- | - | TRBJ2-2 | TRBV4-2 | TGTGCCAGCAGCCAAGGTCGCTCTGGGGGCTGGGGCACCGGGGAGCTGTTTTTT | CASSQGRSGGWGTGELFF
- | - | TRBJ1-2 | TRBV11-2 | TGTGCCAGCAGCTTAGATCAAGCAGTTAACTATGGCTACACCTTC | CASSLDQAVNYGYTF
- | TRBD2 | TRBJ2-1 | TRBV5-1 | TGCGCCAGCAGCTCTCCGGGACTAGCGGGCAGGAGCTCCTACAATGAGCAGTTCTTC | CASSSPGLAGRSSYNEQFF
- | - | TRBJ1-3 | TRBV9 | TGTGCCAGCAGCGTACTAGGGAACGGGGACACCATATATTTT | CASSVLGNGDTIYF
- | - | TRBJ2-1 | TRBV5-1 | TGCGCCAGCAGCTTGGAGTCGAGCTCCTACAATGAGCAGTTCTTC | CASSLESSSYNEQFF
- | - | TRBJ2-7 | TRBV7-9 | TGTGCCAGCACCCAGGGGGAGGGCCAGAACGAGCAGTACTTC | CASTQGEGQNEQYF
- | TRBD2 | TRBJ2-1 | TRBV7-3 | TGTGCCAGCAGCTCCGTTTCTAGCGGAGATCATGAGCAGTTCTTC | CASSSVSSGDHEQFF
- | - | TRBJ1-5 | TRBV19 | TGTGCCAGTAGTAGAGACAATAATCAGCCCCAGCATTTT | CASSRDNNQPQHF
once | - | TRBJ2-1 | TRBV9 | TGTGCCAGCAGCGTGTCGGGGGTGCCCTACAATGAGCAGTTCTTC | CASSVSGVPYNEQFF
- | - | TRBJ1-1 | TRBV7-2 | TGTGCCAGCAGCTATATCGGGAACACTGAAGCTTTCTTT | CASSYIGNTEAFF
- | - | TRBJ2-1 | TRBV7-9 | TGTGCCAGCAGTAAAGACAGGTTTTCCTACAATGAGCAGTTCTTC | CASSKDRFSYNEQFF
- | TRBD1 | TRBJ2-2 | TRBV2 | TGTGCCAGCACCGGGACAGGGAAAAACACCGGGGAGCTGTTTTTT | CASTGTGKNTGELFF
- | - | TRBJ2-3 | TRBV7-8 | TGTGCCAGCAGCTACCGGGACACACGCACAGATACGCAGTATTTT | CASSYRDTRTDTQYF
- | - | TRBJ2-1 | TRBV5-6 | TGTGCCAGCAGCTTGAGAGGGACCTTTTACAATGAGCAGTTCTTC | CASSLRGTFYNEQFF
- | - | TRBJ2-7 | TRBV6-5 | TGTGCCAGCAGTTACCGGGACGGCTCCTACGAGCAGTACTTC | CASSYRDGSYEQYF
once | - | TRBJ1-5 | TRBV6-5 | TGTGCCATCAGTGAGTCGACGCGAGATCAGCCCCAGCATTTT | CAISESTRDQPQHF
- | - | TRBJ2-5 | TRBV7-9 | TGTGCCAGCAGCCCCCGTACCGGAGGGGAGACCCAGTACTTC | CASSPRTGGETQYF
- | - | TRBJ2-7 | TRBV27 | TGTGCCAGCAGAATGTTACGCGGGAACCTCAGGGGGGGCCTCGCCTACGAGCAGTACTTC | CASRMLRGNLRGGLAYEQYF
once | - | TRBJ2-3 | TRBV6-4 | TGTGCCAGCAGTCTTGCAGGGGGGACAGATACGCAGTATTTT | CASSLAGGTDTQYF
- | - | TRBJ2-1 | TRBV27 | TGTGCCAGCAGTATTATAGGGGGCGGGCGGGAAAATGAGCAGTTCTTC | CASSIIGGGRENEQFF
few | - | TRBJ2-1 | TRBV4-1 | TGCGCCAGCAGCCAAGCGAGCCCGGCGGCTGAGCAGTTCTTC | CASSQASPAAEQFF
- | - | TRBJ2-7 | TRBV28 | TGTGCCAGCAGTTTCGGGGCCTCGACGGGTGACGAGCAGTACTTC | CASSFGASTGDEQYF
few | - | TRBJ1-2 | TRBV19 | TGTGCCAGTAGTCTCCAGACTCCTCCCGAGGGCTATGGCTACACCTTC | CASSLQTPPEGYGYTF